The 24 T cell receptor beta chains below come from one sample, sequenced in a study of blood T cell repertoires in COVID-19. Using immunoSEQ multiplex PCR, the repertoire was profiled, and TCRdb retains in-frame clones only, with some absent. The data hold 40,000 to 50,000 clones, with about 90% observed a single time. Sequences were obtained from peripheral blood. Receptor source: an older man with active COVID-19.

The chain employs TRBV10-3 and TRBJ1-2; weak D call: TRBD1 (5 bases). The V and J ends lost 8 bases and 0 bases respectively, with 13 bases between them. Germline V gene lookup returns CDR1 ENHRY and CDR2 SYGVKD. This CDR3 comprises 14 residues. The CDR3 DNA follows: TGTGCCATCGGCCAGGCGGGGGCTAACTATGGCTACACCTTC. It codes for CAIGQAGANYGYTF.

This rearrangement joins TRBV7-3 to TRBJ2-1; 9 bases agree with TRBD2. In germline, CDR1 is SGHTA, CDR2 FQGTGA. The CDR3 has 14 residues. The junction had 3 bases not matched to a gene; V was cut back by 4 bases and J by 5 bases. The DNA of the CDR3 is TGTGCCAGCAGCTGGCTAGCGGGGAACAATGAGCAGTTCTTC. This codes for CASSWLAGNNEQFF.

V and J are TRBV18 and TRBJ1-2; 7 nucleotides line up with TRBD1. Germline CDR1 reads KGHSH; CDR2 reads LQKENI. CDR3 length: 14 amino acids. V shed 2 bases and J 4 bases; nucleotides not matched to a gene: 4. CDR3 sequence: CASSPSGQVYGYTF. CDR3 DNA: TGTGCCAGCTCACCATCAGGACAGGTCTATGGCTACACCTTC.

The gene calls are TRBV6-5 and TRBJ2-5; weak D call: TRBD2 (6 bases). Germline values: CDR1 MNHEY, CDR2 SVGAGI. V lost 0 bases and J lost 5, with 10 bases in between. The CDR3 is 14 residues long. The CDR3 reads CASSYSRGKETQYF. Written as DNA, the CDR3 is TGTGCCAGCAGTTACTCACGCGGGAAGGAGACCCAGTACTTC.

The rearrangement links TRBV5-1 to TRBJ1-5, with D unresolved. Germline assignment: CDR1 SGHRS and CDR2 YFSETQ. V lost 5 bases and J 1 base, leaving 13 bases between the germline ends. The CDR3 length is 15 residues. As DNA, the CDR3 is TGCGCCAGCAGGGAGGGTCCAGAGAGCAATCAGCCCCAGCATTTT. Its protein product is CASREGPESNQPQHF.

The chain is built from TRBV5-4 and TRBJ1-1; the D is unclear. V lost 3 bases and J lost 0, with 6 bases in between. Germline CDR1 and CDR2: SGHNT and YYREEE (reference sequence). This CDR3 region has 13 residues. CDR3 DNA: TGTGCCAGCAGCTGGAGCCTGAACACTGAAGCTTTCTTT. As protein: CASSWSLNTEAFF. Together with reference TRBV5-4 and TRBJ1-1, the CDR3 gives the full variable domain: ETGVTQSPTHLIKTRGQQVTLRCSSQSGHNTVSWYQQALGQGPQFIFQYYREEENGRGNFPPRFSGLQFPNYSSELNVNALELDDSALYLCASSWSLNTEAFFGQGTRLTVV.

This sequence joins TRBV2 and TRBJ1-5, with D possibly being TRBD1 (5 bases). Germline V CDR1 and CDR2: SNHLY, FYNNEI. The V end was cut by 6 bases, the J end by 0 bases, with 12 bases between. This CDR3 contains 15 residues. CDR3 residues: CASRVGDYSNQPQHF. CDR3 sequence (DNA): TGTGCCAGCAGGGTAGGGGATTATAGCAATCAGCCCCAGCATTTT.

The chain joins TRBV10-3 to TRBJ2-7; a weak D match, TRBD1 (5 bases). The CDR3 loop spans 14 amino acids. Trimming stripped 3 bases from V and 3 bases from J, with 12 bases between. Germline CDR1 ENHRY, CDR2 SYGVKD. CDR3 nucleotides: TGTGCCATCAGTGACCCAGGGCTGAGCTACGAGCAGTACTTC. It specifies CAISDPGLSYEQYF.

The V and J genes are TRBV7-9 and TRBJ1-3, with D maybe TRBD1 (5 bases). Germline CDR1 reads SEHNR; CDR2 reads FQNEAQ (reference sequence). V dropped 8 bases and J dropped 2 bases, with 10 bases sitting between them. This CDR3 contains 13 residues. The CDR3 loop is CASSQGAGNTIYF. The CDR3 DNA follows: TGTGCCAGCTCTCAGGGCGCTGGAAACACCATATATTTT.

The CDR3 loop reads CASRSTGGGSPLHF. The CDR3 nucleotides are TGTGCCAGCAGGTCGACAGGGGGCGGGTCACCCCTCCACTTT. The chain combines TRBV28 with TRBJ1-6, with TRBD1 matching 10 bases. The CDR3 covers 14 residues. J gave up 10 bases and V 6 bases, and 6 bases lay outside the gene matches. Germline V gene sequence: CDR1 MDHEN, CDR2 SYDVKM. The full variable domain, in which reference TRBV28 and TRBJ1-6 provide the parts outside the CDR3, is DVKVTQSSRYLVKRTGEKVFLECVQDMDHENMFWYRQDPGLGLRLIYFSYDVKMKEKGDIPEGYSVSREKKERFSLILESASTNQTSMYLCASRSTGGGSPLHFGNGTRLTVT.

This sequence joins TRBV9 and TRBJ1-5; 7 nucleotides align to TRBD1. The V and J ends lost 3 bases and 8 bases, in that order; junction bases with no gene match: 8. There are 14 residues in the CDR3. Germline V gene sequence: CDR1 SGDLS, CDR2 YYNGEE. DNA for the CDR3: TGTGCCAGCAGCGCCGGGACAGCCGAGGAGCCCCAGCATTTT. This gives the protein CASSAGTAEEPQHF.

V usage is TRBV3-1 (or the pseudogene TRBV3-2) and J usage is TRBJ1-4; D is perhaps TRBD1 (5 bases). The CDR3 length is 13 residues. Trimming shortened V by 2 bases and J by 7 bases, and 8 bases separated the two germline ends. Germline V gene sequence: CDR1 LGHDT, CDR2 YNNKEL (reference sequence). Written as DNA, the CDR3 is TGTGCCAGCAGCCAAACCCAGGGTGAAAAACTGTTTTTT. This translates into CASSQTQGEKLFF.

V usage is TRBV5-1 and J usage is TRBJ2-1, with TRBD2 as a possible D gene (6 bases). Germline lookup yields CDR1 SGHRS and CDR2 YFSETQ. Trimming stripped 5 bases from V and 9 bases from J, with 15 bases between. The CDR3 runs to 13 residues. This chain's CDR3 is CASRIGGASEQFF. The CDR3 DNA reads as TGCGCCAGCAGGATTGGAGGGGCCTCTGAGCAGTTCTTC.

The chain couples TRBV3-1 (or the pseudogene TRBV3-2) to TRBJ2-7; no reliable D call. The CDR3 totals 12 residues. The germline V gene encodes CDR1 LGHDT and CDR2 YNNKEL (reference sequence). Trimming took off 4 bases at V and 8 bases at J, with 12 bases between the two ends. CDR3 nucleotide sequence: TGTGCCAGCAGCCTTACGCAGGCGCAGCAGTACTTC. Protein: CASSLTQAQQYF.

The chain is built from TRBV6-6 and TRBJ1-2; 8 bases are a match to TRBD1. Germline V gene sequence: CDR1 MNHNY, CDR2 SVGAGI (reference sequence). The CDR3 is made up of 14 amino acids. Unmatched junction bases numbered 7, after V lost 5 bases and J lost 5 bases. The CDR3 DNA reads TGTGCCAGCAGTACCCTGGGACAGGCATATGGCTACACCTTC. This codes for CASSTLGQAYGYTF.

Written as DNA, the CDR3 is TGTGCCAGCAGTTCACAGGCCGACTCTGGAAACACCATATATTTT. Protein sequence: CASSSQADSGNTIYF. The chain carries TRBV6-5 and TRBJ1-3; tentatively, D is TRBD1 (5 bases). The V end lost 4 bases, the J end lost 0 bases, and 10 bases lay between the germline ends. Germline CDR1 is MNHEY and CDR2 is SVGAGI. The CDR3 loop spans 15 amino acids.

This clone was seen just once. J is TRBJ2-1 and V is TRBV18; 11 bases match TRBD2. This CDR3 has 14 amino acids. Germline trimming cut 3 bases from V and 5 bases from J; bases unmatched to any gene: 0. Germline V lookup: CDR1 KGHSH, CDR2 LQKENI. CDR3 DNA sequence: TGTGCCAGCTCACCGGGACTAGCGGACAATGAGCAGTTCTTC. Protein sequence: CASSPGLADNEQFF.

CDR3 sequence (DNA): TGTGCCAGCAGCCAACAAGCGGGACAGGGAGGTTCCGGGGAGCTGTTTTTT. This codes for CASSQQAGQGGSGELFF. The chain carries TRBV4-2 and TRBJ2-2, with 9 nucleotides matching TRBD1. V trimming: 2 bases; J trimming: 6 bases; junction bases outside the gene matches: 10. Per germline, CDR1 LGHNA and CDR2 YNFKEQ. The CDR3 has 17 amino acids.

The genes are TRBV11-2 and TRBJ2-5; TRBD2 agrees at 11 bases. The CDR3 extends over 16 amino acids. The junction had 6 bases not matched to a gene; V was cut back by 1 base and J by 5 bases. Germline V gene sequence: CDR1 SGHAT, CDR2 FQNNGV. The CDR3 loop is CASSLVGTSGFETQYF. The CDR3 DNA is TGTGCCAGCAGCTTAGTCGGGACTAGCGGTTTCGAGACCCAGTACTTC. The complete variable domain, with remaining parts taken from reference TRBV11-2 and TRBJ2-5, reads EAGVAQSPRYKIIEKRQSVAFWCNPISGHATLYWYQQILGQGPKLLIQFQNNGVVDDSQLPKDRFSAERLKGVDSTLKIQPAKLEDSAVYLCASSLVGTSGFETQYFGPGTRLLVL.

The V gene is TRBV4-1, the J gene TRBJ1-1, with 7 bases matching TRBD1. From germline, CDR1 is MGHRA and CDR2 YSYEKL. With 4 bases clipped from V and 3 bases from J, the junction kept 23 bases outside the gene matches. The length of the CDR3 is 20 residues. The CDR3 protein is CASSLGPLRRGPGGDTEAFF. The DNA of the CDR3 is TGCGCCAGCAGCCTAGGACCCCTCCGAAGGGGGCCCGGCGGGGACACTGAAGCTTTCTTT.

The V call is TRBV11-1, the J call TRBJ2-3; 8 bases are a match to TRBD2. CDR1 and CDR2 from the germline V gene are SGHAT and FQDESV (reference sequence). The CDR3 is 14 amino acids. V dropped 5 bases and J dropped 5; count of bases not matched to a gene: 6. This chain's CDR3 is CASSPGGGRDTQYF. CDR3 nucleotide sequence: TGTGCCAGCAGCCCGGGGGGGGGCAGAGATACGCAGTATTTT.

The chain recombines TRBV6-6 with TRBJ1-3; 7 bases are a match to TRBD1. This CDR3 contains 15 residues. The J segment lost 2 bases and the V segment lost 4 bases, leaving 5 bases of the junction unmatched. The germline gives CDR1 MNHNY, CDR2 SVGAGI (reference sequence). For the CDR3, the DNA is TGTGCCAGCAGTTCTACGGGACAGACTGGAAACACCATATATTTT. This sequence encodes CASSSTGQTGNTIYF.

The chain carries TRBV28 and TRBJ1-2; 7 bases line up with TRBD1. The germline V gene encodes CDR1 MDHEN and CDR2 SYDVKM. J lost 10 bases, V lost 1 base, and 9 bases had no gene match. The CDR3 contains 14 residues. The CDR3 sequence: CASSLSRTGVAYTF. The CDR3 DNA reads TGTGCCAGCAGTTTATCCCGTACAGGGGTTGCCTACACCTTC.

The genes are TRBV30 and TRBJ2-1; 12 bases fit TRBD2. Trimming took 3 bases from V and 8 from J; bases not matched to a gene: 5. The CDR3 extends over 14 amino acids. The germline gives CDR1 GTSNPN, CDR2 SVGIG (reference sequence). DNA of the CDR3: TGTGCCTGGAGGGCTAGCGGGGGGGTCGATGAGCAGTTCTTC. It specifies CAWRASGGVDEQFF. Variable domain in full (rest from reference TRBV30 and TRBJ2-1): SQTIHQWPATLVQPVGSPLSLECTVEGTSNPNLYWYRQAAGRGLQLLFYSVGIGQISSEVPQNLSASRPQDRQFILSSKKLLLSDSGFYLCAWRASGGVDEQFFGPGTRLTVL.